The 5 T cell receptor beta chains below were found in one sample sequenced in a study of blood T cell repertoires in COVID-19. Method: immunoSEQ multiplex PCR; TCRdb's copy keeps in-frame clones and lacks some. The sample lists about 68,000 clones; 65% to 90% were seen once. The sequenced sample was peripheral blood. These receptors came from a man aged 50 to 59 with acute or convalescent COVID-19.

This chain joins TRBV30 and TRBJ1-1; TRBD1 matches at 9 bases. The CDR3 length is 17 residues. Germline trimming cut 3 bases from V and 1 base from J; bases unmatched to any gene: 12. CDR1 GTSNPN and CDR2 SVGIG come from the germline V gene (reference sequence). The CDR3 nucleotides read TGTGCCTGGAGGATGGGACAGGGACGACGGGGGAACACTGAAGCTTTCTTT. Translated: CAWRMGQGRRGNTEAFF.

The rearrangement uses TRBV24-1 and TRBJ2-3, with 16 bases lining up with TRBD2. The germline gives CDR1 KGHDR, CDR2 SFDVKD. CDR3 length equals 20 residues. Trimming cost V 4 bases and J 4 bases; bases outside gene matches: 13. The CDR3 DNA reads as TGTGCCACCAGTGACCGGTGGTCGGGACTAGCGGGGGGGCCGCCAGATACGCAGTATTTT. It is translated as CATSDRWSGLAGGPPDTQYF.

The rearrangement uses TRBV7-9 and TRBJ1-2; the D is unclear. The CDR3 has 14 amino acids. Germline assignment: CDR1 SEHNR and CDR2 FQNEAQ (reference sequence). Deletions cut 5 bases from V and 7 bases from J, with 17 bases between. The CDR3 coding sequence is TGTGCCAGCAGCGCTGCAGATTACCCAAGTGGCTACACCTTC. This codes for CASSAADYPSGYTF. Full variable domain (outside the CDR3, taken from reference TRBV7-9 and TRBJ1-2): DTGVSQNPRHKITKRGQNVTFRCDPISEHNRLYWYRQTLGQGPEFLTYFQNEAQLEKSRLLSDRFSAERPKGSFSTLEIQRTEQGDSAMYLCASSAADYPSGYTFGSGTRLTVV.

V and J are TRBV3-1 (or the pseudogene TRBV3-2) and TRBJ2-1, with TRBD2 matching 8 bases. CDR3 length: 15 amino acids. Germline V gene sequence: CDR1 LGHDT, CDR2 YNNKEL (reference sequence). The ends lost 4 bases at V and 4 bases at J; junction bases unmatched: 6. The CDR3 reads CASSLTRGGYNEQFF. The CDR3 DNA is TGTGCCAGCAGCCTAACCCGGGGGGGGTACAATGAGCAGTTCTTC.

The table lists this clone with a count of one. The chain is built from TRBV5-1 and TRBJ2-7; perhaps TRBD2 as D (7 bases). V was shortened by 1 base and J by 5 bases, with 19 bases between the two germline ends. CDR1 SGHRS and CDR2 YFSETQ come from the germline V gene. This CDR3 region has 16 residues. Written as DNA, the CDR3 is TGCGCCAGCAGCTTGAGCCCCCAGGGGACTACGGACGAGCAGTACTTC. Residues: CASSLSPQGTTDEQYF. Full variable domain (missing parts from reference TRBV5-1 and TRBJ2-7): KAGVTQTPRYLIKTRGQQVTLSCSPISGHRSVSWYQQTPGQGLQFLFEYFSETQRNKGNFPGRFSGRQFSNSRSEMNVSTLELGDSALYLCASSLSPQGTTDEQYFGPGTRLTVT.